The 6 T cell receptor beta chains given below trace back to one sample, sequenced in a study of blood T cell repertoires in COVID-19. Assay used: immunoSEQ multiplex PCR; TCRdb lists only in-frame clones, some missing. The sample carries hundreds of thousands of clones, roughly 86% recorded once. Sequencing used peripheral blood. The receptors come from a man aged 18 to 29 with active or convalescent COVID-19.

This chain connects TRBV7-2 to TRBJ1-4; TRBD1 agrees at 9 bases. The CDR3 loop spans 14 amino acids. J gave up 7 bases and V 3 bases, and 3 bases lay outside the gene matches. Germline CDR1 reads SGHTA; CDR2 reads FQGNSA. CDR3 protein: CASSLGQGSEKLFF. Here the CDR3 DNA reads TGTGCCAGCAGCTTGGGACAGGGTTCTGAAAAACTGTTTTTT.

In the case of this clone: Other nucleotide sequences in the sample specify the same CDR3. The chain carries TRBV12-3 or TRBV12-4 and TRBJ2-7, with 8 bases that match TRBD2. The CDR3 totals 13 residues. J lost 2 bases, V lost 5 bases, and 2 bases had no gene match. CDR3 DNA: TGTGCCAGCAGTCCGGGACTAGCCTACGAGCAGTACTTC. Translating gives CASSPGLAYEQYF.

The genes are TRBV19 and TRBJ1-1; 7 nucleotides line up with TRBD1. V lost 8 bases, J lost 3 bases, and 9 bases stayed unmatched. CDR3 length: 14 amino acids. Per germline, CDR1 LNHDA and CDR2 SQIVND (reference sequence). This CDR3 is CASRKGAYDTEAFF. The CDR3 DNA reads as TGTGCCAGTCGTAAGGGGGCCTACGACACTGAAGCTTTCTTT.

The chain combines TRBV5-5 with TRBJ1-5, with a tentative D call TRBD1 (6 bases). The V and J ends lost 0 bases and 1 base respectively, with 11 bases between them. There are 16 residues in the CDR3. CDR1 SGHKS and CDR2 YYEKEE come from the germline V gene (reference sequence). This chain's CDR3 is CASSLVWTESNQPQHF. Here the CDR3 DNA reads TGTGCCAGCAGCTTGGTCTGGACAGAGAGCAATCAGCCCCAGCATTTT. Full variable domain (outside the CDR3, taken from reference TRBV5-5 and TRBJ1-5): DAGVTQSPTHLIKTRGQQVTLRCSPISGHKSVSWYQQVLGQGPQFIFQYYEKEERGRGNFPDRFSARQFPNYSSELNVNALLLGDSALYLCASSLVWTESNQPQHFGDGTRLSIL.

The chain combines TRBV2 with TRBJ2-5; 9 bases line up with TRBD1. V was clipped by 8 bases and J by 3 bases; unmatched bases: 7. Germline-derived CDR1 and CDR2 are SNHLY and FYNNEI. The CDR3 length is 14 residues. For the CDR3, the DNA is TGTGCCAGCCCTACACGGGACAGGGAAGAGACCCAGTACTTC. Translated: CASPTRDREETQYF.

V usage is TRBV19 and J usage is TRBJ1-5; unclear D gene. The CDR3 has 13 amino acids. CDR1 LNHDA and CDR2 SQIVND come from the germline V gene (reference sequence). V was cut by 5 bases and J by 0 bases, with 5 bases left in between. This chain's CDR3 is CASSHSSNQPQHF. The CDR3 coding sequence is TGTGCCAGTAGTCATAGTAGCAATCAGCCCCAGCATTTT.